The sequence of this TCR beta chain was determined in a study of T cells after yellow fever vaccination. The overall study: The authors prepared low-cell-number fractions using SMART-Seq v4 Ultra Low Input.

CDR3 length: 13 residues. V shed 6 bases and J shed 6 bases, with 12 bases lying between them. Germline CDR1 is SGHTA and CDR2 is FQGNSA. One entry per CDR3 protein results from TCRdb running MiXCR on the 5' RACE reads. The sample has 250,000 or so distinct CDR3 sequences, about 3.9% seen once; the top ten hold around 19%. Details on this clonotype: Antigen: not known.

Study-wide findings and caveats: A large majority of primary-vaccination clones showed up again after the booster (about 96% CD4, approximately 90% CD8). High-abundance clonotypes from the bulk population could contaminate FACS-sorted repertoires. A limited proportion of clonotypes was detected within both the CD4 and CD8 compartments.

The sample was PBMCs, taken 15 days after the yellow fever booster vaccination. The chain has TRBV7-2 and TRBJ2-1; TRBD1 is a possible D gene (5 bases). This clonotype was obtained from a man aged 18 to 29 who received the YFV17D yellow fever vaccine. CDR3 in DNA: TGTGCCAGCAGGGTGCAGGGCCCCAATGAGCAGTTCTTC. Translated, it gives CASRVQGPNEQFF. The full variable domain, completed using reference TRBV7-2 and TRBJ2-1, is GAGVSQSPSNKVTEKGKDVELRCDPISGHTALYWYRQSLGQGLEFLIYFQGNSAPDKSGLPSDRFSAERTGGSVSTLTIQRTQQEDSAVYLCASRVQGPNEQFFGPGTRLTVL.